This TCR beta chain originates from a study of T-cell reconstitution after alpha-beta-depleted transplantation in children. In its sample, this clonotype was seen many times. Antigen: not known. A library of TCRbeta sequences, prepared with unique molecular identifiers, was generated. In TCRdb, the PCR reads were re-called with MiXCR into one record per CDR3 protein. In the table there are fewer than 1 million distinct CDR3 sequences, under 20% of which are singletons. Broader study findings: From newly produced T cells came most of the T-cell counts and diversity one year after transplant. Expanded graft clones, several hundred of them, were reportedly the source of alpha-beta T cells about two months after transplant. Certain patients had high TCRbeta diversity at day 60, and it came from recipient T cells and thymic progenitors that survived.

Germline CDR1 is LNHNV and CDR2 is YYDKDF (reference sequence). Between the trimmed V and J ends, which lost 1 base and 0 bases, there was a span of 10 bases. This CDR3 spans 16 amino acids. The J gene is TRBJ2-1, the V gene TRBV15, with unresolved D. The source is a male patient aged 10 to 17 who had a stem cell transplant for acute lymphoblastic leukemia, so the T cells may come from the graft donor. Sequencing was performed on PBMCs, mostly from graft donor cells, taken 360 days after TCRalphabeta/CD19-depleted stem cell transplant. The CDR3 DNA is TGTGCCACCAGCAGAGTCCCACTCAACTCCTACAATGAGCAGTTCTTC. Its protein is CATSRVPLNSYNEQFF.